This T cell receptor (beta chain) was found in a study of pediatric ulcerative colitis. Generated by immunoSEQ multiplex PCR, the TCRdb table keeps only in-frame clones and is missing some. The table records tens of thousands of clones, 75% to 85% of them present only once. Comment on this clone: Antigen unknown.

Study-wide results and limits: Ulcerative colitis patients shared more blood-rectal clones than controls.

Before the diagnostic colonoscopy, ulcerative colitis patients were free of immunosuppressive medication. Trimming cost V 0 bases and J 7 bases, with 10 bases left between them. CDR1 GTSNPN and CDR2 SVGIG come from the germline V gene (reference sequence). This CDR3 is 13 amino acids long. The V gene is TRBV30, the J gene TRBJ1-5; no clear D. The sample comprised blood. The clonotype originates from a boy under 18 with moderate ulcerative colitis. DNA of the CDR3: TGTGCCTGGAGTGTACTAGGGTGGCAGCCCCAGCATTTT. Protein product: CAWSVLGWQPQHF.